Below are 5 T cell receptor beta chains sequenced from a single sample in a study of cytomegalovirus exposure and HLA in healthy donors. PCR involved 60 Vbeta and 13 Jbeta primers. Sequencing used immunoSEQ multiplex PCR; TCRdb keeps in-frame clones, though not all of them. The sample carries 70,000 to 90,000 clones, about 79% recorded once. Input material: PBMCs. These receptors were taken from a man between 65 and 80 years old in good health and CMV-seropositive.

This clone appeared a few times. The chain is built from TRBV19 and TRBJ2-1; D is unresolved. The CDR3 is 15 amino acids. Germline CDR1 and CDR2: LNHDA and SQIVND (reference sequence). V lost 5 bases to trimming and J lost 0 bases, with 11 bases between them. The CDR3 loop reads CASSENARSYNEQFF. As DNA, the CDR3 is TGTGCCAGTAGTGAGAACGCCCGCTCCTACAATGAGCAGTTCTTC.

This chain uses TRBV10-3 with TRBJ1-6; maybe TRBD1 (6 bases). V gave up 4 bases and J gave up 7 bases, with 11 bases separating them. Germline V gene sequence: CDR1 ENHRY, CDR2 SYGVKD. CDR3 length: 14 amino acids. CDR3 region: CAISVQGGNSPLHF. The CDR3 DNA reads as TGTGCCATCAGTGTACAGGGTGGGAATTCACCCCTCCACTTT.

The CDR3: CASSYSAGSGNTIYF. The CDR3 DNA reads TGTGCCAGCAGTTACTCAGCAGGCTCTGGAAACACCATATATTTT. The chain joins TRBV6-5 to TRBJ1-3, with D unclear. The CDR3 is 15 residues long. V lost 0 bases and J 0 bases, leaving 6 bases between the germline ends. Germline assignment: CDR1 MNHEY and CDR2 SVGAGI.

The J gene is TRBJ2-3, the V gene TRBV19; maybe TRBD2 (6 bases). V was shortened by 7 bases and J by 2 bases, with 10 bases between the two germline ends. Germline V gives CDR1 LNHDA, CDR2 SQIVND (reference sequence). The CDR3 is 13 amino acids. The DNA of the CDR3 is TGTGCCAGTATGGGGGGAACCACAGATACGCAGTATTTT. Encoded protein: CASMGGTTDTQYF. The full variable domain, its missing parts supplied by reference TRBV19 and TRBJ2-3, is DGGITQSPKYLFRKEGQNVTLSCEQNLNHDAMYWYRQDPGQGLRLIYYSQIVNDFQKGDIAEGYSVSREKKESFPLTVTSAQKNPTAFYLCASMGGTTDTQYFGPGTRLTVL.

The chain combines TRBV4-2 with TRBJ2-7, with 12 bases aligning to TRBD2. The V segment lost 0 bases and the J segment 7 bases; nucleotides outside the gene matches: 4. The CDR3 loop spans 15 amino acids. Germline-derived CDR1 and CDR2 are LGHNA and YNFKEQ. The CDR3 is CASSQERLAGDEQYF. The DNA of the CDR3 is TGTGCCAGCAGCCAAGAGAGACTAGCGGGGGATGAGCAGTACTTC.